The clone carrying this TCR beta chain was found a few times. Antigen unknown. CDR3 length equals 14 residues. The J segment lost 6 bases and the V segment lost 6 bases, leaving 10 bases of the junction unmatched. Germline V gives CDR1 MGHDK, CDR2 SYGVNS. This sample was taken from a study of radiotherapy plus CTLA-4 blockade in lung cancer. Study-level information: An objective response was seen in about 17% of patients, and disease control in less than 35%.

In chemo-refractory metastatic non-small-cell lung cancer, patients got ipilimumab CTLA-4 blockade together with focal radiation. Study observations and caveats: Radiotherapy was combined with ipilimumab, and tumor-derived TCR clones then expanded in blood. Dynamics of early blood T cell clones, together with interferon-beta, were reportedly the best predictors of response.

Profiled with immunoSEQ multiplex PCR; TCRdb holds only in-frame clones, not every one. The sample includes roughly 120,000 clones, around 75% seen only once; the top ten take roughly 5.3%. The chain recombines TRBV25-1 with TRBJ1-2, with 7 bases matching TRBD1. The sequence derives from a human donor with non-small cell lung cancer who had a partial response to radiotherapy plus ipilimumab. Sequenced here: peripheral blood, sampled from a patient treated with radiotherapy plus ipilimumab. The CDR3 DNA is TGTGCCAGCAGGGGTACAGGGGCGGGCAATGGCTACACCTTC. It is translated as CASRGTGAGNGYTF.